This TCR beta chain stems from a study of post-analysis software for immune sequencing data. Overall study results and limits: Higher frequency in patients than in controls was seen for a handful of TRBV segments, with TRBV5-6, TRBV5-1 and TRBV20-1 among them.

This clonotype was seen more than once but under ten times. Its antigen is undetermined. V lost 4 bases, J lost 8 bases, and 10 bases stayed unmatched. Germline V gives CDR1 SGHRS, CDR2 YFSETQ. The CDR3 runs 16 residues. Every TCR beta cDNA library bore unique molecular identifiers. TCRdb called the PCR reads again in MiXCR, with one record for every CDR3 protein. The repertoire consists of about 540,000 distinct CDR3 sequences, with under 40% occurring once and the leading ten covering roughly 6%. The genes are TRBV5-1 and TRBJ1-4; 11 nucleotides align to TRBD1. The clonotype originates from a girl aged 2 to 17 with multiple sclerosis. Specimen: blood. The CDR3, as DNA: TGCGCCAGCAGCCCTGGGACAGGGGGACTACGGGAAAAACTGTTTTTT. Its protein is CASSPGTGGLREKLFF.